This TCR beta chain comes out of a study of vaccination effects on CD4 cells after COVID-19. Findings and limits, study-wide: Vaccine- and infection-induced clones showed marked clonal contraction late following vaccination. Recruitment yielded few convalescent patients, and the study had no early post-infection timepoints.

Profiling relied on immunoSEQ multiplex PCR, and the TCRdb table lists in-frame clones only, not all of them. The table lists about 24,000 clones, approximately 76% of them singletons. A word on this clone: What it binds is unknown.

After expansion with viral peptide pools in the ViraFEST assay, antigen-specific CD4+ T cells were sequenced. When roughly eleven days of culture had elapsed, CD4+ T cells were isolated. It was between March and December 2020 that the person had a SARS-CoV-2 infection confirmed by PCR. Cultures of 2 million or so PBMC per well contained around 11 IU/ml IL-2 plus 10 ug/ml peptides. The authors exchanged half the medium for IL-2 medium on days 3 and 7. The sequence came from a human donor who had a prior SARS-CoV-2 infection. The specimen comprised CD4+ T cells from PBMCs cultured with SARS-CoV-2 spike peptides, sampled before COVID-19 vaccination.

The CDR3 DNA reads as TGCGCCAGCAGCATCGCGCGCGGGGACACAGATACGCAGTATTTT. It translates to CASSIARGDTDTQYF. The chain recombines TRBV5-1 with TRBJ2-3; a weak D match, TRBD2 (6 bases). This CDR3 region has 15 residues. Trimming cost V 4 bases and J 2 bases, with 14 bases left between them. CDR1 is SGHRS and CDR2 is YFSETQ in the germline V gene.